This T cell receptor beta chain emerged from a study of cytomegalovirus exposure and HLA in healthy donors. As to this clone: The antigen is undetermined.

In the PCR, 60 Vbeta and 13 Jbeta primers were used. Clones were sequenced by immunoSEQ multiplex PCR, and TCRdb holds only the in-frame ones, with some missing. Counted here are 200,000 to 250,000 clones, around four fifths occurring once; the ten biggest clones make up 0.58%. Study-wide points: Earlier analysis yielded a pattern in which most TCR beta V segments were productive about 87% or about 30% of the time. Relative to the approximately 680-donor mean, N-insertions were reportedly fewer in an Asian-associated ancestry cluster in a later analysis. In vitro data verified a few CMV-associated chains as specific for CMV antigens.

V shed 5 bases, J shed 7 bases, and the junction held 9 bases outside the gene matches. The CDR3 runs to 15 residues. CDR1 is SGDLS and CDR2 is YYNGEE in the germline V gene. The J gene is TRBJ2-1, the V gene TRBV9; 10 bases are shared with TRBD1. This clonotype originated in a woman between 40 and 55 years old in good health and CMV-seronegative. Sequencing was done on a sample of PBMCs. The DNA of the CDR3 is TGTGCCAGCAGTACGACAGGGGGCGCTTTGAATGAGCAGTTCTTC. Translated, it gives CASSTTGGALNEQFF.